This T cell receptor (beta chain) originates from a study of beta chain features in type 1 diabetes. General study findings and limits: Among all four CD4+ subsets, Type 1 diabetes patients had TCRB CDR3s that were moderately but significantly shorter.

Since all of the isolated RNA was reverse transcribed, expressed TCRB transcripts were what got sequenced. The repertoire was sequenced with immunoSEQ multiplex PCR; TCRdb's copy has only in-frame clones and lacks some. In the table there are roughly 150,000 clones, around 9.7% of which are singletons. This clone was seen ten or more times. As yet, its antigen is unknown. The TCR originated in a woman aged 25 to 39 with type 1 diabetes. The sequencing sample was made of central memory CD4+ T cells from blood.

CDR3 in DNA: TGTGCCTGGGGGACAGGGAAACAGTTCTTC. Protein sequence: CAWGTGKQFF. This chain links TRBV30 with TRBJ2-1; 9 bases match TRBD1. This CDR3 has 10 residues. The ends lost 5 bases at V and 13 bases at J; junction bases unmatched: 3. The V gene's germline CDR1 is GTSNPN and CDR2 SVGIG (reference sequence).